The 21 T cell receptor beta chains below all came from one sample that was sequenced in a study of early T cells in non-severe SARS-CoV-2 infection. TCRdb fed the 5' RACE reads into MiXCR, producing one record per CDR3 protein. This sample yields nearly 60,000 distinct CDR3 sequences, of which 12% are seen a single time; more than 7.5% belongs to the top ten. Sequencing was done on a sample of whole blood. The source is an adult who was a healthcare worker with PCR-confirmed SARS-CoV-2 infection or an uninfected control (not recorded which).

The sample holds a few counts of this clonotype. V is TRBV4-2 and J is TRBJ2-5, with 11 bases that match TRBD2. Germline trimming cut 0 bases from V and 5 bases from J; bases unmatched to any gene: 11. The germline CDR1 and CDR2 sequences are LGHNA and YNFKEQ. CDR3 length: 18 amino acids. CDR3 region: CASSQDGGLAGGLETQYF. In nucleotides, the CDR3 is TGTGCCAGCAGCCAAGATGGGGGGCTAGCGGGAGGTCTTGAGACCCAGTACTTC.

About this clonotype itself: A much more abundant neighbour one base away suggests this may be a read error. The chain links TRBV7-9 to TRBJ1-6; tentative D call: TRBD1 (6 bases). This CDR3 has 15 residues. Germline V lookup: CDR1 SEHNR, CDR2 FQNEAQ (reference sequence). In nucleotides, the CDR3 is TGTGCCAGCAGAGCCTCCGGGGGCATAAGTTCACCCCCCCACTTT. Protein sequence: CASRASGGISSPPHF.

The table lists this clonotype with many counts. The rearrangement joins TRBV6-5 to TRBJ2-3; 10 positions match TRBD2. The length of the CDR3 is 17 residues. The V segment lost 5 bases and the J segment 0 bases; nucleotides outside the gene matches: 8. From germline, CDR1 is MNHEY and CDR2 SVGAGI. Here the CDR3 DNA reads TGTGCCAGCAGTCACCTTCCGACTAGCGGGAGCACAGATACGCAGTATTTT. Residues: CASSHLPTSGSTDTQYF.

This clonotype was seen a few times. The V and J genes are TRBV7-3 and TRBJ2-7, with TRBD1 matching over 9 bases. CDR3 size: 15 residues. Germline V gene sequence: CDR1 SGHTA, CDR2 FQGTGA. V was pared by 1 base and J by 5 bases, with 6 bases of the junction left unmatched. CDR3 region: CASSLIRTGEHEQYF. The CDR3 region has the DNA TGTGCCAGCAGCTTAATACGGACAGGGGAACACGAGCAGTACTTC.

The chain has TRBV6-1 and TRBJ1-5, with unresolved D. Trimming took 3 bases from V and 2 from J, leaving 11 bases between them. Germline-derived CDR1 and CDR2 are MNHNS and SASEGT. CDR3 length: 15 residues. The CDR3 here is CASSEWGSGNQPQHF. The CDR3 nucleotides are TGTGCCAGCAGTGAGTGGGGAAGTGGCAATCAGCCCCAGCATTTT.

This clonotype occurred many times. CDR3 in amino acids: CASSLDSTGELFF. In DNA form, the CDR3 reads TGCGCCAGCAGCCTCGACAGCACCGGGGAGCTGTTTTTT. V and J are TRBV5-1 and TRBJ2-2; tentatively, D is TRBD1 (5 bases). CDR1 and CDR2 from the germline V gene are SGHRS and YFSETQ. The V end was cut by 4 bases, the J end by 4 bases, with 8 bases between. This CDR3 contains 13 residues.

This clonotype was seen a handful of times. The chain couples TRBV12-1 to TRBJ2-2. TRBV12-1 is designated a pseudogene. This CDR3 has 15 amino acids. The CDR3 nucleotides are TGTGCCAGCAGCTTTGTTGGCGGCAACACCGGGGAGCTGTTTTTT. This encodes CASSFVGGNTGELFF.

J is TRBJ2-3 and V is TRBV6-6; TRBD2 matches 10 bases. Looked up from germline, CDR1 is MNHNY and CDR2 is SVGAGI (reference sequence). J lost 1 base, V lost 4 bases, and 5 bases had no gene match. The length of the CDR3 is 16 residues. The CDR3 protein is CASSWGLAWGTDTQYF. The CDR3, as DNA: TGTGCCAGCAGTTGGGGACTAGCGTGGGGCACAGATACGCAGTATTTT.

Only a few counts were recorded for this clonotype. J is TRBJ2-5 and V is TRBV7-9; D unclear. The CDR3 contains 12 residues. Between the trimmed V and J ends, which lost 5 bases and 2 bases, there was a span of 6 bases. CDR1 is SEHNR and CDR2 is FQNEAQ in the germline V gene (reference sequence). CDR3 sequence reads: CASSPSQETQYF. The CDR3 DNA reads TGTGCCAGCAGCCCATCTCAAGAGACCCAGTACTTC.

A remark on this clonotype: This may arise from a read error, as a much more abundant clone is one base away. CDR3 sequence: CASRPGLPTRDTQYF. The CDR3 region has the DNA TGTGCCAGCAGACCGGGACTTCCTACCCGGGATACGCAGTATTTT. V and J are TRBV6-6 and TRBJ2-3; possible D gene TRBD2, 6 bases. Trimming stripped 6 bases from V and 6 bases from J, with 19 bases between. The CDR3 consists of 15 residues. CDR1 is MNHNY, CDR2 SVGAGI, per germline (reference sequence).

This clonotype was counted at least ten times. The chain couples TRBV7-9 to TRBJ1-5; maybe TRBD1 (6 bases). Looked up from germline, CDR1 is SEHNR and CDR2 is FQNEAQ (reference sequence). V was shortened by 5 bases and J by 2 bases, with 19 bases between the two germline ends. The length of the CDR3 is 17 residues. The CDR3 nucleotides read TGTGCCAGCAGCCGAGGGGCACAGGGTTACGGCAATCAGCCCCAGCATTTT. Translated, it gives CASSRGAQGYGNQPQHF.

The chain combines TRBV7-6 with TRBJ2-2, with 9 bases lining up with TRBD1. The J segment lost 9 bases and the V segment lost 5 bases, leaving 7 bases of the junction unmatched. Germline CDR1 and CDR2: SGHVS and FNYEAQ. The CDR3 extends over 14 amino acids. The CDR3 reads CASSIGQGSRELFF. CDR3 DNA: TGTGCCAGCAGCATAGGACAGGGGAGCAGGGAGCTGTTTTTT.

This sequence joins TRBV7-2 and TRBJ2-3, with D maybe TRBD2 (5 bases). The V end was cut by 7 bases, the J end by 1 base, with 9 bases between. The germline V gene has CDR1 SGHTA and CDR2 FQGNSA. The CDR3 runs 13 residues. The CDR3 here is CASTPEGTDTQYF. The CDR3 DNA follows: TGTGCCAGCACCCCGGAGGGCACAGATACGCAGTATTTT.

The J gene is TRBJ1-5, the V gene TRBV29-1; D gene ambiguous. This CDR3 has 14 amino acids. Between the trimmed V and J ends, which lost 6 bases and 5 bases, there was a span of 17 bases. Germline CDR1 SQVTM, CDR2 ANQGSEA. CDR3 nucleotides: TGCAGCGTCAACGTCGACGGAGGCTATCAGCCCCAGCATTTT. Amino acid sequence: CSVNVDGGYQPQHF.

The chain combines TRBV5-5 with TRBJ2-1; 9 bases fit TRBD1. J gave up 0 bases and V 5 bases, and 6 bases lay outside the gene matches. The CDR3 sequence is 16 residues long. CDR1 is SGHKS and CDR2 is YYEKEE in the germline V gene (reference sequence). DNA of the CDR3: TGTGCCAGCAGTAAACAGGGGGCGGCCTCCTACAATGAGCAGTTCTTC. Protein: CASSKQGAASYNEQFF. The whole variable domain, remainder taken from reference TRBV5-5 and TRBJ2-1, is DAGVTQSPTHLIKTRGQQVTLRCSPISGHKSVSWYQQVLGQGPQFIFQYYEKEERGRGNFPDRFSARQFPNYSSELNVNALLLGDSALYLCASSKQGAASYNEQFFGPGTRLTVL.

This chain uses TRBV7-9 with TRBJ2-1; 10 bases are shared with TRBD2. The CDR3 sequence is 17 residues long. Germline V gene data show CDR1 as SEHNR and CDR2 as FQNEAQ (reference sequence). With 2 bases clipped from V and 6 bases from J, the junction kept 10 bases outside the gene matches. The CDR3 DNA sequence: TGTGCCAGCAGCTTACCTCGAATGAGCGGGGGGGCCAATGAGCAGTTCTTC. Amino acids: CASSLPRMSGGANEQFF.

This clonotype has only a few counts. V is TRBV11-2 and J is TRBJ2-7; 8 positions agree with TRBD1. The CDR3 has 15 residues. In germline, CDR1 is SGHAT, CDR2 FQNNGV. The V and J ends lost 6 bases and 0 bases, in that order; junction bases with no gene match: 7. Here the CDR3 DNA reads TGTGCCAGCAGGGGGGACAGGTCGAGCTCCTACGAGCAGTACTTC. Protein product: CASRGDRSSSYEQYF.

This clonotype came up a few times. V usage is TRBV7-8 and J usage is TRBJ2-5; 7 bases map to TRBD2. V lost 5 bases to trimming and J lost 1 base; unmatched junction nucleotides: 7. The germline V gene has CDR1 SGHVS and CDR2 FQNEAQ. The CDR3 totals 15 residues. The CDR3 loop is CASSPGTIPQETQYF. The CDR3, as DNA: TGTGCCAGCAGCCCCGGGACTATCCCCCAAGAGACCCAGTACTTC.

This chain connects TRBV19 to TRBJ1-2, with D unclear. The V end was cut by 8 bases, the J end by 8 bases, with 15 bases between. The CDR3 is 12 amino acids. Germline V gene data show CDR1 as LNHDA and CDR2 as SQIVND (reference sequence). The CDR3 DNA is TGTGCCAGTTCCACTCAGGCTCGAGGCTACACCTTC. Its protein product is CASSTQARGYTF.

V usage is TRBV20-1 and J usage is TRBJ2-3; TRBD2 matches 9 bases. The germline V gene has CDR1 DFQATT and CDR2 SNEGSKA (reference sequence). V dropped 3 bases and J dropped 2; count of bases not matched to a gene: 6. This CDR3 spans 15 amino acids. The CDR3 nucleotides are TGCAGTGCTAGTCCCCTAGCGGGGATCACAGATACGCAGTATTTT. Protein: CSASPLAGITDTQYF.

The chain has TRBV29-1 and TRBJ1-5, with D possibly TRBD1 on 6 matching bases. The CDR3 length is 13 residues. Germline V gives CDR1 SQVTM, CDR2 ANQGSEA. V was trimmed by 6 bases and J by 6 bases, leaving 15 bases between them. In DNA, the CDR3 is TGCAGCGTCGGACAGCTCCTTGGTCAGCCCCAGCATTTT. It yields the protein CSVGQLLGQPQHF. The full variable domain, completed using reference TRBV29-1 and TRBJ1-5, is SAVISQKPSRDICQRGTSLTIQCQVDSQVTMMFWYRQQPGQSLTLIATANQGSEATYESGFVIDKFPISRPNLTFSTLTVSNMSPEDSSIYLCSVGQLLGQPQHFGDGTRLSIL.